The TCR beta chain described here comes from a study of spatial heterogeneity in lung cancer. This clonotype was counted many times. Its antigen is not known. Time point described: sample taken at primary tumor resection. Sequencing covered unsorted whole RNA taken from tumor, nontumor lung or frozen PBMC. Overall study findings and caveats: Ubiquitous expanded tumor TCRs were observed in blood more at resection than follow-up.

The CDR3 is 13 residues long. Germline CDR1 MDHEN, CDR2 SYDVKM. V lost 5 bases and J lost 4, with 9 bases in between. TCRdb analysed the 5' RACE reads with MiXCR anew, one entry per CDR3 protein. The data show thousands of distinct CDR3 sequences, around 9.6% seen once. The source is a male donor with early-stage non-small cell lung cancer. The gene calls are TRBV28 and TRBJ2-1; D is perhaps TRBD2 (6 bases). Sequencing used PBMCs, obtained at surgery. Written as DNA, the CDR3 is TGTGCCAGCAGTGGGGGACTTTACAATGAGCAGTTCTTC. Amino acids: CASSGGLYNEQFF. Based on the CDR3 plus reference TRBV28 and TRBJ2-1, the full variable domain is DVKVTQSSRYLVKRTGEKVFLECVQDMDHENMFWYRQDPGLGLRLIYFSYDVKMKEKGDIPEGYSVSREKKERFSLILESASTNQTSMYLCASSGGLYNEQFFGPGTRLTVL.